These 10 T cell receptor beta chains originate from one sample sequenced in a study of cytomegalovirus exposure and HLA in healthy donors. Both 60 Vbeta primers and 13 Jbeta primers went into the PCR. Clones were read by immunoSEQ multiplex PCR, and TCRdb kept only the in-frame ones, dropping some. The data hold 200,000 to 250,000 clones, with 65% to 90% observed a single time. Input material: PBMCs. These receptor sequences come from a girl aged 10 to 17 in good health and CMV-seronegative.

This clone showed up just a few times. The gene calls are TRBV5-4 and TRBJ2-7, with TRBD2 as a possible D gene (5 bases). CDR1 SGHNT and CDR2 YYREEE come from the germline V gene (reference sequence). V was trimmed by 1 base and J by 4 bases, leaving 18 bases between them. CDR3 length equals 16 residues. In DNA, the CDR3 is TGTGCCAGCAGCTTGAAGTCAGGAGCGGCACTTTACGAGCAGTACTTC. It encodes CASSLKSGAALYEQYF.

The chain has TRBV15 and TRBJ1-4; D is ambiguous. CDR3 length: 16 residues. The V gene lost 5 bases and the J gene lost 0 bases, with 13 bases spanning the gap. The germline gives CDR1 LNHNV, CDR2 YYDKDF (reference sequence). The CDR3 sequence is CATSRRQHATNEKLFF. The CDR3 coding sequence is TGTGCCACCAGCCGTAGACAACATGCAACTAATGAAAAACTGTTTTTT.

The chain couples TRBV5-8 to TRBJ1-1; D unresolved. The V and J ends lost 2 bases and 1 base respectively, with 6 bases between them. Germline V gives CDR1 SGHTS, CDR2 YDEGEE. The CDR3 sequence is 13 residues long. The CDR3 DNA reads as TGTGCCAGCAGCTTCCACGGGAACACTGAAGCTTTCTTT. Its protein product is CASSFHGNTEAFF. Supplemented by reference TRBV5-8 and TRBJ1-1, the full variable domain reads EAGVTQSPTHLIKTRGQQATLRCSPISGHTSVYWYQQALGLGLQFLLWYDEGEERNRGNFPPRFSGRQFPNYSSELNVNALELEDSALYLCASSFHGNTEAFFGQGTRLTVV.

The chain employs TRBV29-1 and TRBJ2-3, with 8 bases lining up with TRBD2. V shed 4 bases and J 1 base; nucleotides not matched to a gene: 7. The CDR3 has 15 amino acids. Germline CDR1 is SQVTM and CDR2 is ANQGSEA. The CDR3 DNA follows: TGCAGCGTTGCTGGGACTAGGGCAGGCACAGATACGCAGTATTTT. This sequence encodes CSVAGTRAGTDTQYF.

J is TRBJ2-7 and V is TRBV6-1; maybe TRBD2 (6 bases). V lost 2 bases and J lost 4, with 21 bases in between. There are 17 residues in the CDR3. Germline V CDR1 and CDR2: MNHNS, SASEGT. DNA of the CDR3: TGTGCCAGCAGTGAAATGGACCTCCGGGGGACTCCTTACGAGCAGTACTTC. Protein product: CASSEMDLRGTPYEQYF.

This CDR3 reads CASSIGQAYYGYTF. DNA for the CDR3: TGTGCCAGCAGCATAGGACAGGCTTACTATGGCTACACCTTC. The chain employs TRBV7-2 and TRBJ1-2; TRBD1 matches at 7 bases. Germline trimming cut 5 bases from V and 3 bases from J; bases unmatched to any gene: 6. In germline, CDR1 is SGHTA, CDR2 FQGNSA. This CDR3 is 14 amino acids long. The entire variable domain, with the rest obtained from reference TRBV7-2 and TRBJ1-2, is as follows: GAGVSQSPSNKVTEKGKDVELRCDPISGHTALYWYRQSLGQGLEFLIYFQGNSAPDKSGLPSDRFSAERTGGSVSTLTIQRTQQEDSAVYLCASSIGQAYYGYTFGSGTRLTVV.

The chain couples TRBV6-6 to TRBJ1-1, with D uncertain. Germline V gene data show CDR1 as MNHNY and CDR2 as SVGAGI (reference sequence). The CDR3 has 15 residues. V dropped 2 bases and J dropped 7 bases, with 17 bases sitting between them. CDR3 nucleotides: TGTGCCAGCAGTTACCCCACCGAGGGATCCCATGAAGCTTTCTTT. Amino acid sequence: CASSYPTEGSHEAFF.

The chain couples TRBV10-3 to TRBJ2-7, with TRBD1 matching 9 bases. Germline trimming cut 8 bases from V and 3 bases from J; bases unmatched to any gene: 8. CDR3 length: 14 amino acids. Germline V gene lookup returns CDR1 ENHRY and CDR2 SYGVKD. CDR3 residues: CAIGRTGADYEQYF. Here the CDR3 DNA reads TGTGCCATCGGCCGGACAGGGGCCGACTACGAGCAGTACTTC.

The J gene is TRBJ2-1, the V gene TRBV14; weak D call: TRBD2 (6 bases). CDR1 and CDR2 from the germline V gene are SGHDN and FVKESK. Trimming pared 0 bases from V and 3 bases from J, leaving 21 bases between. This CDR3 region has 19 residues. The CDR3 loop is CASSQEHFTSRINYNEQFF. The CDR3 bases are TGTGCCAGCAGCCAAGAGCATTTCACTAGCCGAATAAACTACAATGAGCAGTTCTTC.

This chain connects TRBV18 to TRBJ2-1; 7 bases line up with TRBD1. The CDR3 spans 16 residues. Germline CDR1 KGHSH, CDR2 LQKENI. The trim removed 0 bases at V and 3 bases at J, leaving 5 bases unmatched. The CDR3 region is CASSPPGQDIYNEQFF. Here the CDR3 DNA reads TGTGCCAGCTCACCACCAGGACAGGATATCTACAATGAGCAGTTCTTC. Drawing the rest from reference TRBV18 and TRBJ2-1, the complete variable domain is NAGVMQNPRHLVRRRGQEARLRCSPMKGHSHVYWYRQLPEEGLKFMVYLQKENIIDESGMPKERFSAEFPKEGPSILRIQQVVRGDSAAYFCASSPPGQDIYNEQFFGPGTRLTVL.